This T cell receptor (beta chain) appears in the sequencing data of a study of T-cell reconstitution after alpha-beta-depleted transplantation in children. This CDR3 is 15 amino acids long. J lost 7 bases, V lost 3 bases, and 8 bases had no gene match. Germline assignment: CDR1 MNHEY and CDR2 SVGAGI. Unique molecular identifiers were built into the TCRbeta library. TCRdb analysed the PCR reads with MiXCR anew, one entry per CDR3 protein. The data show 190,000 or so distinct CDR3 sequences, approximately 6.6% seen once. The rearrangement joins TRBV6-5 to TRBJ2-1, with 8 bases that match TRBD2. This TCR came from a human donor who donated a stem cell graft to a child with Wiskott-Aldrich syndrome. The specimen comprised PBMCs from the stem cell graft donor, sampled from the stem cell graft. CDR3 bases: TGTGCCAGCAGTTATGATGGTAGCGGGGAGAATGAGCAGTTCTTC. As protein: CASSYDGSGENEQFF.